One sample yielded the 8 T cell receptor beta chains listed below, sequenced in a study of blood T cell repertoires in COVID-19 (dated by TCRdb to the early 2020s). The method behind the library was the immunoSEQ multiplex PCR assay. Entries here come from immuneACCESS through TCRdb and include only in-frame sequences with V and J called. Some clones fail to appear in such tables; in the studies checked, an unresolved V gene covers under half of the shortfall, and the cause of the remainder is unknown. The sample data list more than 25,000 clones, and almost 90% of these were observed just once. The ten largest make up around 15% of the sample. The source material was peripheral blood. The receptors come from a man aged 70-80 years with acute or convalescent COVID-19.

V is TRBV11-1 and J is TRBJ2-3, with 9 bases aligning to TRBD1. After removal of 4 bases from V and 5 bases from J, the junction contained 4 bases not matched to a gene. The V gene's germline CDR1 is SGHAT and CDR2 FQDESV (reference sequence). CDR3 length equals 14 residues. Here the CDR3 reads CASSYGQGKDTQYF. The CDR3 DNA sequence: TGTGCCAGCAGCTACGGACAGGGGAAAGATACGCAGTATTTT.

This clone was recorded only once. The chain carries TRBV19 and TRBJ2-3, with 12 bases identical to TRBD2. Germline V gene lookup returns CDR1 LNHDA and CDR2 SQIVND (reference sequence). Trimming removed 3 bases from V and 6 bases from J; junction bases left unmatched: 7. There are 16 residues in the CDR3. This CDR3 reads CASSIGLLAGGDTQYF. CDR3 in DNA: TGTGCCAGTAGTATTGGTTTACTAGCGGGAGGCGATACGCAGTATTTT.

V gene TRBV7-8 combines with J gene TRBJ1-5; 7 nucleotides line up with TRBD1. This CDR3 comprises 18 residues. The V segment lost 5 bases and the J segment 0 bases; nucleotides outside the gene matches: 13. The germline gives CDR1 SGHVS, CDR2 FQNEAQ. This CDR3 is CASSPKGQSGVSNQPQHF. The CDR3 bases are TGTGCCAGCAGCCCAAAGGGACAGAGTGGTGTTAGCAATCAGCCCCAGCATTTT.

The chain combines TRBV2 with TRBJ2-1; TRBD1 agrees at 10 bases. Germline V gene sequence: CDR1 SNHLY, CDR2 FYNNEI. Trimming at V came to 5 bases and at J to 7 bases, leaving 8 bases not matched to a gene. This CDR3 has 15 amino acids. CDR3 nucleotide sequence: TGTGCCAGCAGTCCGGGACAGGGGTTGTTAAATGAGCAGTTCTTC. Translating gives CASSPGQGLLNEQFF.

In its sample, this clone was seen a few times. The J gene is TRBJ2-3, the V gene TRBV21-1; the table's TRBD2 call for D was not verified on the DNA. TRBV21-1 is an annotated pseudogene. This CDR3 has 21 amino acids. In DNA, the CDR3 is TGTGCCAGCAGCATCCATCCGGGACTAGCGGGAGGGCCGTTTCGATCAGATACGCAGTATTTT. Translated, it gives CASSIHPGLAGGPFRSDTQYF.

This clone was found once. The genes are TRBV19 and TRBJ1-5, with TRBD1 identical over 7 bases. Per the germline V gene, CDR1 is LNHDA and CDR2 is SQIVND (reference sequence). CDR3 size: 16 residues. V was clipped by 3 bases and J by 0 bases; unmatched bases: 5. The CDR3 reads CASSILGQYSNQPQHF. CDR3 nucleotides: TGTGCCAGTAGTATTCTGGGACAGTATAGCAATCAGCCCCAGCATTTT.

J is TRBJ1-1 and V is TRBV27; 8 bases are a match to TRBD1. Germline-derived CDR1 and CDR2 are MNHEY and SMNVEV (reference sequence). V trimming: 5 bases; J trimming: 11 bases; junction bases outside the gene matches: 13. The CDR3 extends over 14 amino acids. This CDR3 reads CASSPFQGAGTAFF. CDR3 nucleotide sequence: TGTGCCAGCAGTCCCTTCCAGGGGGCAGGGACGGCTTTCTTT.

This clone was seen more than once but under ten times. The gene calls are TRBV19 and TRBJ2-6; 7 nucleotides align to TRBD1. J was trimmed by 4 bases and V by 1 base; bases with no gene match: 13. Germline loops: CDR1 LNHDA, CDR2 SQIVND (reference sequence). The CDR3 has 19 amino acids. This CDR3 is CASSIGPAGGFSGANVLTF. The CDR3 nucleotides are TGTGCCAGTAGTATAGGCCCGGCAGGGGGTTTTTCGGGGGCCAACGTCCTGACTTTC.